This T cell receptor beta chain comes out of a study of CD8 T cells in Susac syndrome. CD8+ and CD4+ T cells taken from blood had their TCR beta sequenced. Random-hexamer reverse transcription was applied to about 0.45 to 1 ug RNA. TCRdb used MiXCR to reprocess the immunoSEQ multiplex PCR reads, holding one entry per CDR3 protein. The sample has about 160,000 distinct CDR3 sequences, 85% to 95% seen once. Sequenced input: CD4+ T cells from PBMCs. The sequence was obtained from a human donor in good health.

CDR3 protein: CASSSLPIRRGNTIYF. In DNA form, the CDR3 reads TGTGCCAGCAGTTCCCTACCGATCCGACGGGGAAACACCATATATTTT. This chain links TRBV6-8 with TRBJ1-3; unclear D gene. Deletions cut 4 bases from V and 4 bases from J, with 17 bases between. CDR3 size: 16 residues. The V gene's germline CDR1 is MNHGY and CDR2 SAAAGT.